This TCR beta chain was profiled in a study of tumor-infiltrating lymphocytes in primary liver carcinoma. The overall study: The yield of productive TCRbeta reads per sample was roughly 3.5 to 8 million and was similar across tissue types. Overall study findings and caveats: The top-250-clone fraction was significantly higher in tumors than in blood (p = 0.039). Less overlap was seen in tumor-adjacent and tumor-blood pairs than in tumor region pairs.

The input was about 500 ng total RNA; TCR beta cDNA was made from it with a constant-region primer. Each TCR beta library was derived from three nested multiplex PCR rounds that employed slightly modified ARM-PCR. From the multiplex PCR reads, TCRdb called clonotypes with MiXCR, one entry per CDR3 protein. The table lists some 40,000 distinct CDR3 sequences, 60% to 80% of them singletons. Each 20-30 mg portion of unsorted bulk tissue served as the source for co-extraction of RNA and DNA. All patients had surgically resected primary liver carcinoma. With regard to this clonotype: Its antigen is unidentified.

Specimen: tumor-adjacent normal liver tissue. The clonotype was recovered from a man aged 40-49 years with primary liver carcinoma and hepatitis B virus infection.

This CDR3 is CASSAGVAVNNEQFF. CDR3 in DNA: TGCGCCAGCAGCGCGGGAGTAGCGGTGAACAATGAGCAGTTCTTC. The chain is built from TRBV5-1 and TRBJ2-1, with 7 nucleotides matching TRBD2. V lost 4 bases to trimming and J lost 5 bases; unmatched junction nucleotides: 9. Per the germline V gene, CDR1 is SGHRS and CDR2 is YFSETQ. The CDR3 runs 15 residues.